These T cell receptor beta chains were read from a single sample in a study of OX40 agonist ivuxolimab in advanced cancers. Here immunoSEQ multiplex PCR was the method, and the copy in TCRdb shows in-frame clones only, minus some. Of over 30,000 clones listed, approximately 78% were seen once; the top ten hold 1.9%. Sequences were derived from CD4+ or CD8+ T cells sorted from blood, sampled in a trial of the OX40 agonist ivuxolimab. These receptors were obtained from an adult with an advanced solid tumor such as melanoma, head and neck, liver or kidney cancer. CDR3s include the opening cysteine and the closing phenylalanine or tryptophan. D genes are given only for firm matches. For some rows the clone size is stated as once, few or many, or as a class when expanded; others skip it.

NA	NA	TRBV7-3	TRBJ2-5	CASSPGPVATQYF	TGTGCCAGCAGCCCCGGGCCCGTGGCGACCCAGTACTTC
few	NA	TRBV7-9	TRBJ2-1	CASRSQWDPSYNEQFF	TGTGCCAGCAGGTCACAATGGGACCCCTCCTACAATGAGCAGTTCTTC
NA	NA	TRBV6-5	TRBJ1-6	CASSSNGRLQGSPLHF	TGTGCCAGCAGTTCCAACGGCAGGCTCCAGGGATCACCCCTCCACTTT
NA	TRBD1	TRBV4-2	TRBJ1-5	CASSQTGQSNQPQHF	TGTGCCAGCAGCCAGACGGGACAGAGCAATCAGCCCCAGCATTTT
once	NA	TRBV2	TRBJ2-2	CASSEGSWGASTGELFF	TGTGCCAGCAGTGAAGGGAGCTGGGGGGCGAGTACCGGGGAGCTGTTTTTT
NA	NA	TRBV15	TRBJ2-1	CATSLLSGLNEQFF	TGTGCCACCAGCCTACTGTCGGGTCTGAATGAGCAGTTCTTC
NA	NA	TRBV28	TRBJ1-1	CASSPYGKGVAEAFF	TGTGCCAGCTCGCCTTATGGGAAGGGGGTGGCTGAAGCTTTCTTT
NA	TRBD2	TRBV7-7	TRBJ2-2	CASSSTSGNTGELFF	TGTGCTAGCAGCTCGACTAGCGGGAACACCGGGGAGCTGTTTTTT
NA	NA	TRBV19	TRBJ2-3	CASSIGPTDTQYF	TGTGCCAGTAGTATTGGTCCCACAGATACGCAGTATTTT
NA	NA	TRBV19	TRBJ1-1	CASTTKRGGVNTEAFF	TGTGCCAGTACCACAAAAAGGGGCGGAGTGAACACTGAAGCTTTCTTT
few	NA	TRBV19	TRBJ1-4	CASSYLGTTNEKLFF	TGTGCCAGTAGTTACCTCGGGACAACTAATGAAAAACTGTTTTTT
NA	TRBD1	TRBV7-9	TRBJ2-7	CASSRRDSVSYEQYF	TGTGCCAGCAGCCGACGGGACAGTGTCTCCTACGAGCAGTACTTC
NA	TRBD2	TRBV7-8	TRBJ2-7	CASSPGTGLAGAEQYF	TGTGCCAGCAGCCCCGGAACGGGACTAGCGGGAGCCGAGCAGTACTTC
NA	NA	TRBV18	TRBJ2-1	CASSPLGRDEQFF	TGTGCCAGCTCACCACTTGGGCGTGATGAGCAGTTCTTC
NA	NA	TRBV15	TRBJ1-3	CATSRETSDSGSGNTIYF	TGTGCCACCAGCAGAGAGACCTCGGACAGTGGCTCTGGAAACACCATATATTTT
NA	NA	TRBV6-5	TRBJ1-6	CASSPGRYNSPLHF	TGTGCCAGCAGCCCGGGACGGTATAATTCACCCCTCCACTTT
NA	NA	TRBV13	TRBJ2-5	CTSSLNVQETQYF	TGTACCAGCAGCTTAAACGTACAAGAGACCCAGTACTTC
NA	NA	TRBV18	TRBJ2-7	CASSRTAGEQYF	TGTGCCAGCTCACGAACAGCGGGCGAGCAGTACTTC